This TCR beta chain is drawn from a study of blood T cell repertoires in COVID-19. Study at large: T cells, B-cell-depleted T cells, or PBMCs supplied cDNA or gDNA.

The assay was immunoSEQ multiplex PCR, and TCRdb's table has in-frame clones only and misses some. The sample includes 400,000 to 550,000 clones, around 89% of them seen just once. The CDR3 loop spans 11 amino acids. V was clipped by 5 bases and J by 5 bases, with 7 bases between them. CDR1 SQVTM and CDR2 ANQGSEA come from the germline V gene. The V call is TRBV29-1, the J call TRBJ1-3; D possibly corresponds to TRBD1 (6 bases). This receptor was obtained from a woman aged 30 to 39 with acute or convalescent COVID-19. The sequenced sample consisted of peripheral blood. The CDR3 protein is CSVRDRNTIYF. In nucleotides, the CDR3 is TGCAGCGTTCGGGACAGAAACACCATATATTTT.